This is a list of T cell receptor beta chains from one sample in a study of blood T cell repertoires in COVID-19. Sequencing used immunoSEQ multiplex PCR; TCRdb keeps in-frame clones, though not all of them. The data contain hundreds of thousands of clones, roughly nine tenths of them seen just once; the ten biggest clones take up 2.6%. The sequencing input was PBMCs or T cells enriched from blood (not recorded which). The receptors originated from a man in his fifties or sixties who had recovered from COVID-19. CDR3s leave out the opening cysteine and the closing phenylalanine or tryptophan. Size is omitted from some rows. Given values are once, few, many or a class for expanded clones.

clone_size v_call cdr3_aa
NA TRBV12-5 ASGQTANTEAF
NA TRBV28 ASSRAGSTDTQY
once TRBV2 ASSEQGAYGYT
NA TRBV7-2 ASSPEGANYGYT
once TRBV6-5 ASSYAPSGRSYEQY
NA TRBV27 ASSPSGPSGANVLT
NA TRBV2 ASSEAGGVGQF
once TRBV10-2 ASSEQGSNQPQH
NA TRBV9 ASSVDMNLSGNTIY
few TRBV7-9 ASSQDSRYQPQH
few TRBV7-9 ASSQTSLAGSRY
few TRBV10-3 AISARKSDSPLH
NA TRBV13 ASSRDNTYEQY
NA TRBV5-1 ATSDGARGETQY
NA TRBV7-9 ASSPDSSAGAGELF
once TRBV7-2 ASSGLAGAYEQY
NA TRBV19 ASSLRTSGNEQF
NA TRBV4-3 ASSQDWAGAHNEQF
NA TRBV2 ASSEQGLTNTEAF
NA TRBV18 ASGLANEQF
NA TRBV11-2 ASSQTSLPTGELF
NA TRBV18 ASSRQGSVTEAF
NA TRBV5-1 ASSWGTGDLNYGYT
NA TRBV29-1 SVAERVNQPQH
NA TRBV6-5 ASSYSPPGSYGYT
NA TRBV3-1/TRBV3-2 ASSQQGRNSPLH
once TRBV19 ASSTQGSSYNSPLH
NA TRBV10-3 AISESNSAGDGYT
NA TRBV9 ASSVARNTEAF
NA TRBV3-1/TRBV3-2 ASSLLGAGNGYT
NA TRBV27 ASRGGRPYEQY
NA TRBV6-5 ASRRGLAETYEQY
NA TRBV13 ASSLERVETQY
NA TRBV6-6 ASRGRSEKLF
NA TRBV7-8 ASSLYGNPYNSPLH
NA TRBV9 ASSLSDYGELF
NA TRBV7-9 ASSLGVQGIYSGNTIY
NA TRBV7-9 ASSLAHRGSNEKLF
NA TRBV27 ASSSSTGMVTEAF
once TRBV6-2/TRBV6-3 ASSRQGVRSSGNTIY
few TRBV7-9 ASSLGQGGPHEQY
NA TRBV3-1/TRBV3-2 ASSQTRLAGGYEQY
NA TRBV10-3 AIRGTGVLYTEAF
NA TRBV5-5 ASSLAPFGNQPQH
NA TRBV18 ASSPSYGGSYEQY
NA TRBV6-2/TRBV6-3 ASSVNSYNEQF
NA TRBV2 ASIGQGPFNYGYT
NA TRBV3-1/TRBV3-2 ASSLMAGATDTQY
NA TRBV5-1 ASSQTGTPDNEQF
NA TRBV19 ASSMGLAEDTGELF
NA TRBV28 ASSLGTGSGNTIY
NA TRBV28 ASSLLAGANVLT
NA TRBV9 ASSRDRNYGYT
once TRBV24-1 ATSDPRLAGEQF
NA TRBV4-2 ASSQGDSKTYEQY
NA TRBV30 AWSVGGSYGYT
NA TRBV27 ASSFSGQRQHEQF
NA TRBV6-5 ASRAPGGSYEQY
once TRBV7-2 ASSLASISGGETQY
NA TRBV27 ASSWGPGASSNQPQH